This T cell receptor beta chain is from a study of blood T cell repertoires in COVID-19. Original processing notes: Cell counts per sample came from amplifying reference gene primers. Sequencing was performed with immunoSEQ multiplex PCR; in TCRdb, only in-frame clones are kept and a portion is missing. V and J calls and clone size are copied from that table; D and trimming were computed from the DNA. The table has 200,000 to 250,000 clones, about 80% seen once; the top ten hold 1.5% to 2%. The CDR3 runs 14 residues. V was shortened by 0 bases and J by 5 bases, with 11 bases between the two germline ends. CDR1 and CDR2 from the germline V gene are SGHNT and YYREEE (reference sequence). This clone was counted between two and nine times.

The specimen sequenced was PBMCs or T cells enriched from blood (not recorded which). The TCR originated in a man in his sixties who had recovered from COVID-19. V is TRBV5-4 and J is TRBJ1-1, with D possibly matching TRBD1 (5 bases). CDR3 sequence: CASSLEGLRTEAFF. The CDR3, as DNA: TGTGCCAGCAGCTTGGAGGGGTTGAGAACTGAAGCTTTCTTT.